The next 8 T cell receptor beta chains were all read from a single sample in a study of blood T cell repertoires in COVID-19. Libraries were prepared by immunoSEQ multiplex PCR; TCRdb keeps only in-frame clonotypes and omits some of them. The sample contains some 150,000 clones, approximately 85% of which appear only once. Sequenced material: peripheral blood. The receptors stem from a man in his sixties who had recovered from COVID-19.

V and J are TRBV27 and TRBJ1-2; 7 bases are shared with TRBD1. V was clipped by 6 bases and J by 5 bases; unmatched bases: 15. Germline lookup yields CDR1 MNHEY and CDR2 SMNVEV (reference sequence). The CDR3 loop spans 16 amino acids. The chain's CDR3 is CASRRQGGYSSYGYTF. The CDR3 coding sequence is TGTGCCAGCAGACGACAGGGCGGATATTCTTCGTATGGCTACACCTTC.

The V and J genes are TRBV27 and TRBJ1-6, with 7 bases fitting TRBD1. The length of the CDR3 is 15 residues. Germline CDR1 reads MNHEY; CDR2 reads SMNVEV (reference sequence). V lost 6 bases, J lost 5 bases, and 7 bases stayed unmatched. This CDR3 reads CASRPGTVDNSPLHF. DNA of the CDR3: TGTGCCAGCAGACCCGGGACAGTAGATAATTCACCCCTCCACTTT.

The chain combines TRBV9 with TRBJ1-1; 7 nucleotides line up with TRBD1. J was trimmed by 1 base and V by 3 bases; bases with no gene match: 3. The CDR3 consists of 14 residues. Germline V gives CDR1 SGDLS, CDR2 YYNGEE. Written as DNA, the CDR3 is TGTGCCAGCAGCGGGACAGGAGGGAACACTGAAGCTTTCTTT. This gives the protein CASSGTGGNTEAFF.

The rearrangement links TRBV4-1 to TRBJ2-1; 7 bases match TRBD1. Unmatched junction bases numbered 13, after V lost 6 bases and J lost 5 bases. Germline values: CDR1 MGHRA, CDR2 YSYEKL. This CDR3 spans 16 amino acids. CDR3 region: CASRPGTETFNNEQFF. Here the CDR3 DNA reads TGCGCCAGCAGACCCGGGACAGAGACCTTCAACAATGAGCAGTTCTTC.

As DNA, the CDR3 is TGTGCCAGCAGTTACTCGACAGGCCACCATGAAAAACTGTTTTTT. The encoded protein is CASSYSTGHHEKLFF. The J gene is TRBJ1-4, the V gene TRBV6-5, with D maybe TRBD1 (6 bases). Per germline, CDR1 MNHEY and CDR2 SVGAGI. Trimming took off 0 bases at V and 6 bases at J, with 11 bases between the two ends. CDR3 size: 15 residues.

The chain carries TRBV5-5 and TRBJ2-3, with D perhaps TRBD2 (7 bases). The V end was cut by 3 bases, the J end by 3 bases, with 20 bases between. CDR3 size: 17 residues. Germline assignment: CDR1 SGHKS and CDR2 YYEKEE (reference sequence). CDR3 amino acids: CASSWSKGDGRTDTQYF. The CDR3 DNA reads as TGTGCCAGCAGCTGGAGCAAGGGGGACGGGAGGACAGATACGCAGTATTTT.

The chain couples TRBV2 to TRBJ1-6; 8 bases are a match to TRBD1. Looked up from germline, CDR1 is SNHLY and CDR2 is FYNNEI. With 6 bases clipped from V and 9 bases from J, the junction kept 7 bases outside the gene matches. The CDR3 is made up of 14 amino acids. This CDR3 is CASRTGVSGSPLHF. The CDR3 bases are TGTGCCAGCAGGACAGGGGTCAGCGGTTCACCCCTCCACTTT.

The rearrangement links TRBV7-3 to TRBJ2-2; D is unresolved. The CDR3 spans 14 residues. The germline gives CDR1 SGHTA, CDR2 FQGTGA. V lost 3 bases to trimming and J lost 4 bases, with 9 bases between them. Written as DNA, the CDR3 is TGTGCCAGCAGCTTCCAGGCTGGCACCGGGGAGCTGTTTTTT. It codes for CASSFQAGTGELFF.